The source of this T cell receptor (beta chain) is a study of cytomegalovirus exposure and HLA in healthy donors. A multiplex PCR was run with 60 Vbeta primers and 13 Jbeta primers. The method was immunoSEQ multiplex PCR; TCRdb's version includes in-frame clones alone and lacks a portion of them. The table records about 200,000 clones, around 75% of them present only once. On this clone: Antigen unknown.

Study-level points and caveats: A later analysis showed that HLA-associated TCR beta chains had undergone more clonal expansion than equally common others.

This sequence was found in a woman aged 30 to 39 in good health and CMV-seronegative. Sequenced material: PBMCs.

The CDR3 here is CASSQENRFYNEQFF. The CDR3 DNA is TGCGCCAGCAGCCAAGAGAACAGGTTTTACAATGAGCAGTTCTTC. The chain employs TRBV4-1 and TRBJ2-1, with D tentatively TRBD1 (5 bases). Germline V gene lookup returns CDR1 MGHRA and CDR2 YSYEKL. The CDR3 totals 15 residues. The V gene lost 0 bases and the J gene lost 4 bases, with 10 bases spanning the gap.